This T cell receptor beta chain came from a study of shared clonotypes between healthy human individuals. Study in general: The donors, a couple of women and a few men, were aged 18 to 49. Per donor, three plates held CD4 naive cells, three held CD4 memory, two held CD8 naive and one held CD8 memory.

TCRdb's copy holds only in-frame clones and misses some; the assay was immunoSEQ multiplex PCR. The repertoire holds about 2.4 million clones, approximately 90% seen once, with roughly 0.13% in the top ten. The length of the CDR3 is 14 residues. Trimming shortened V by 4 bases and J by 11 bases, and 21 bases separated the two germline ends. The V gene's germline CDR1 is SGHDT and CDR2 YYEEEE. Regarding the study as a whole: The researchers took only blood, and tissue repertoires probably look different.

With regard to this clone: Its antigen is as yet unknown.

Input material: naive CD4+ T cells sorted from blood. Subset meaning: CD45RA+ positively selected. The sequence came from a man aged 18 to 30 in good health. J is TRBJ1-1 and V is TRBV5-6; TRBD1 is a possible D gene (6 bases). The CDR3 nucleotides read TGTGCCAGCAGCCTAGTAAAATTTGAAGGGGGGGCTTTCTTT. Translation gives CASSLVKFEGGAFF.